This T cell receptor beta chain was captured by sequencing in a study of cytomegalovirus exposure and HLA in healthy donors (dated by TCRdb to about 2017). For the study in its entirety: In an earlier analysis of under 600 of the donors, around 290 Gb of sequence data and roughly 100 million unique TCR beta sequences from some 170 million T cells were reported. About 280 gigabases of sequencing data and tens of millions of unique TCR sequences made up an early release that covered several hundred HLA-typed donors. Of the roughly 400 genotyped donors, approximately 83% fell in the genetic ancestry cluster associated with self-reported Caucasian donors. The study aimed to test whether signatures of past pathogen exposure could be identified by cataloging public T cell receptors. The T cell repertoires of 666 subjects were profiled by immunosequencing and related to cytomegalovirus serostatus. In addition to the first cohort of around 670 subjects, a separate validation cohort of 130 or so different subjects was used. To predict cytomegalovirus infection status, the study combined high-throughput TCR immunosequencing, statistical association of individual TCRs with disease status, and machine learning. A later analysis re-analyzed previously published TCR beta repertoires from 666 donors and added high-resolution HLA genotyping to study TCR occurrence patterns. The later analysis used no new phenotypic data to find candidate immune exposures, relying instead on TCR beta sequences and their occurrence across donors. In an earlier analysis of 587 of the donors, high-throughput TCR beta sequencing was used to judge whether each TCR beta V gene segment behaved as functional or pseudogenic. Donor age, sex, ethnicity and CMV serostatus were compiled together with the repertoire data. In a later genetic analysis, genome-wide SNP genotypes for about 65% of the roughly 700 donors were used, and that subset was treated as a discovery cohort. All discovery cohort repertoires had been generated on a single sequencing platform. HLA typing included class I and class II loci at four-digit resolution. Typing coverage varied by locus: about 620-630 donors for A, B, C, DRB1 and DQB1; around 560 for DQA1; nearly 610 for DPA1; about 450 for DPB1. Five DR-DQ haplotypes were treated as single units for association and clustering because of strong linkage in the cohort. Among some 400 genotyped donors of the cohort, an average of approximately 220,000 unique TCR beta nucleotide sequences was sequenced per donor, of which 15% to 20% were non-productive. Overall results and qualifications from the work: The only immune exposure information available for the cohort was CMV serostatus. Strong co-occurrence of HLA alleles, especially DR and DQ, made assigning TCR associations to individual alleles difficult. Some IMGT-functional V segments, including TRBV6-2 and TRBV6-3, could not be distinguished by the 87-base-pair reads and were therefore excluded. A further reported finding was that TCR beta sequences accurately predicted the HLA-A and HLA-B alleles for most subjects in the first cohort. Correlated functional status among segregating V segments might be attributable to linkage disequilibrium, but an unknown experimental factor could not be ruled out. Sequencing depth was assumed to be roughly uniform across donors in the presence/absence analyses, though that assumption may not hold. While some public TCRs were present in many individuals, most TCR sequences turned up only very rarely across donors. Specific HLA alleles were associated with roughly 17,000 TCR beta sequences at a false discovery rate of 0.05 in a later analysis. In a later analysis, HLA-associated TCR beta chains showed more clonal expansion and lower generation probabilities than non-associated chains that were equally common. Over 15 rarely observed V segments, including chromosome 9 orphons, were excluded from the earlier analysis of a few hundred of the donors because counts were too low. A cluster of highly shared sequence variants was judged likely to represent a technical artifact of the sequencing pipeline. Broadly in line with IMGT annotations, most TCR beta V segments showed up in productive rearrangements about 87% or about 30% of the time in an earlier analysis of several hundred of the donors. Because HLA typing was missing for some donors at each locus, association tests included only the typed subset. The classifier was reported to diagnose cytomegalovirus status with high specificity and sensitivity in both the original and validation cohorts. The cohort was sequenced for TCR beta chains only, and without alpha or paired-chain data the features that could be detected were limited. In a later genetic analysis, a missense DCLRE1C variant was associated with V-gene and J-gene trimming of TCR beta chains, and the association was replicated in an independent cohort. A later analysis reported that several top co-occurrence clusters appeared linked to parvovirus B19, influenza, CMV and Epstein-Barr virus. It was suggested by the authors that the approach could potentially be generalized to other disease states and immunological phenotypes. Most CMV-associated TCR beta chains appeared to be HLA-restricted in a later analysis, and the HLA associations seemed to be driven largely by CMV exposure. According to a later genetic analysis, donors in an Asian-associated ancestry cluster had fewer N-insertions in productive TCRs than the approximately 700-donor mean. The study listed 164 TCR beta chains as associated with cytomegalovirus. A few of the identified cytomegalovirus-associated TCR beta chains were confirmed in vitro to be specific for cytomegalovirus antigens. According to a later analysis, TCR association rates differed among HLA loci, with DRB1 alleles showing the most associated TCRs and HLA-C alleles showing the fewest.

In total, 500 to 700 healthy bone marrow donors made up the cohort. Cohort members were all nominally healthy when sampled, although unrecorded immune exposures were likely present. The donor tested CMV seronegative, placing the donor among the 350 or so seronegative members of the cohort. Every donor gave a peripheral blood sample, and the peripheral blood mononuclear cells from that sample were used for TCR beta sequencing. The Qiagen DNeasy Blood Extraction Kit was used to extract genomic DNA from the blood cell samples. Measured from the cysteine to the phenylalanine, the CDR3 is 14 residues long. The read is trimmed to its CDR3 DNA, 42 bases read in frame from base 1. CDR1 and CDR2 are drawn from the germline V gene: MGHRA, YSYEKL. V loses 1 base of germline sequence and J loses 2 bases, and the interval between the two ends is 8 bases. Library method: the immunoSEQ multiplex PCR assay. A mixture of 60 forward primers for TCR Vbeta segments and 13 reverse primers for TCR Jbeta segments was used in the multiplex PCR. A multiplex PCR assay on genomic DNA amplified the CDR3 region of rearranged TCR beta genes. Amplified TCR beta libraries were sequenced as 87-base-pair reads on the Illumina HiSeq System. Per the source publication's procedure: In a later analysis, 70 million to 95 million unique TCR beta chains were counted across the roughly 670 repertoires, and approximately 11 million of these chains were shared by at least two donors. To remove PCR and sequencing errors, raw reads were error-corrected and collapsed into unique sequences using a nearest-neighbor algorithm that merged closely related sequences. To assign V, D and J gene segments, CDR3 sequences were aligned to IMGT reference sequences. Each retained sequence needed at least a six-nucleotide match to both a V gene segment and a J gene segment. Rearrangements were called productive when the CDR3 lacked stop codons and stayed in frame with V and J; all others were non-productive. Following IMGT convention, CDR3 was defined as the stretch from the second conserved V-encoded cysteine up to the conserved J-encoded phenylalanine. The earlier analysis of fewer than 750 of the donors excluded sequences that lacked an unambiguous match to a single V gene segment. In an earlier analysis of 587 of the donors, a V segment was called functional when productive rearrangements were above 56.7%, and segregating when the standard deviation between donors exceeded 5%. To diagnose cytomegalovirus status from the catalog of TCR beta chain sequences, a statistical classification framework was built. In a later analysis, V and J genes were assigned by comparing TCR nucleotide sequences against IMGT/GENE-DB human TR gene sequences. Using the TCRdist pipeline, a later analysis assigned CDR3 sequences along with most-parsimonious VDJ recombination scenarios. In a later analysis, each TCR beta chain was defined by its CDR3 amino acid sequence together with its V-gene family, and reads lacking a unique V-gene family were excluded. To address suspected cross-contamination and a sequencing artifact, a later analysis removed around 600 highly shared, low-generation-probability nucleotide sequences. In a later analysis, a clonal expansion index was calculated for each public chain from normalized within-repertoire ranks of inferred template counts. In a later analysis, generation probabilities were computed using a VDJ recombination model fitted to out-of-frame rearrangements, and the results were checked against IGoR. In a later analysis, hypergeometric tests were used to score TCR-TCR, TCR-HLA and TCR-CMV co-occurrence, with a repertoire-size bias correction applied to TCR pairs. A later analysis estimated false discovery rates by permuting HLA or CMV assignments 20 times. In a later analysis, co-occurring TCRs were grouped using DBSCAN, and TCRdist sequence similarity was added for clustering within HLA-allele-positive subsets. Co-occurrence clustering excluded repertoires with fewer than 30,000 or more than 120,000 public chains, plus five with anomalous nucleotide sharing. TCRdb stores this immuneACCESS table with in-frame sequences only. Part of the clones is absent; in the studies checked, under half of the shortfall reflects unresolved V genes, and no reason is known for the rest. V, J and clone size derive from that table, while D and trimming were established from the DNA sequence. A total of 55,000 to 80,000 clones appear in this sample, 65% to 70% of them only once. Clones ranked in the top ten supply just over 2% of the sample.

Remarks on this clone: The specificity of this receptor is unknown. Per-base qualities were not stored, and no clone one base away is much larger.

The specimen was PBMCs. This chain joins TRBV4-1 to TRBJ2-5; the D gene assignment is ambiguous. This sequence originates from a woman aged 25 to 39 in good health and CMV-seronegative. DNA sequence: TGCGCCAGCAGCCAAGGAGCAAGACAAGAGACCCAGTACTTC. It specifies CASSQGARQETQYF.